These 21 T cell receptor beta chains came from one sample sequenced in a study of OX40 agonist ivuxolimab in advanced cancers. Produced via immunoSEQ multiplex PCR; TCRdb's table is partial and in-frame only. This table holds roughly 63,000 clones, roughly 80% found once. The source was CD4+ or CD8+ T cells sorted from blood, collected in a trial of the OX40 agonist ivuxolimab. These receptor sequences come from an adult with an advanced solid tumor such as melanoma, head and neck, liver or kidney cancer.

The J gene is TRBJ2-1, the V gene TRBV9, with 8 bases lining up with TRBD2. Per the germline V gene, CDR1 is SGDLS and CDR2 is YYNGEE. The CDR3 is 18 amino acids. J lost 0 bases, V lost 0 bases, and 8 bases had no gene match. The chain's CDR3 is CASSVGLASRSSYNEQFF. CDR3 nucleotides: TGTGCCAGCAGCGTAGGACTAGCGTCCAGGAGCTCCTACAATGAGCAGTTCTTC.

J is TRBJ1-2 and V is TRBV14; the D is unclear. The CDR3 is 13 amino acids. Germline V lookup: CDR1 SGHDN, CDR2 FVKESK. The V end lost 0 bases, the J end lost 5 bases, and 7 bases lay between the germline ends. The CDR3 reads CASSQDRQYGYTF. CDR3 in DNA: TGTGCCAGCAGCCAAGACAGGCAGTATGGCTACACCTTC.

CDR3 protein: CASSPGEWGSYGYTF. The CDR3 DNA is TGTGCCAGCAGCCCTGGGGAGTGGGGGAGCTATGGCTACACCTTC. V usage is TRBV5-8 and J usage is TRBJ1-2; D possibly corresponds to TRBD1 (5 bases). This CDR3 contains 15 residues. Trimming took off 4 bases at V and 4 bases at J, with 17 bases between the two ends. Germline V gives CDR1 SGHTS, CDR2 YDEGEE.

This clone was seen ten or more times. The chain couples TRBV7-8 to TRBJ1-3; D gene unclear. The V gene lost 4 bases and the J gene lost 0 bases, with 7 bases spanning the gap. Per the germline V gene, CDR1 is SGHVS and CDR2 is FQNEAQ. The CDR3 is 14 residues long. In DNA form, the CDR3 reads TGTGCCAGCAGCTGGCAGTACTCTGGAAACACCATATATTTT. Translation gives CASSWQYSGNTIYF.

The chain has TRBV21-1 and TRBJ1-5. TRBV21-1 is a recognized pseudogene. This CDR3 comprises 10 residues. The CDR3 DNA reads TGTGCCAGCAGGGAAATTCCCCAGCATTTT. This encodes CASREIPQHF.

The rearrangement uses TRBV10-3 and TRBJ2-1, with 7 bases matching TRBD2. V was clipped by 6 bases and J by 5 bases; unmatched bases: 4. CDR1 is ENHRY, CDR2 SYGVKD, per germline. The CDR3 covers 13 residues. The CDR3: CAISPAGNNEQFF. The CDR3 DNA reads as TGTGCCATCAGCCCAGCGGGGAACAATGAGCAGTTCTTC.

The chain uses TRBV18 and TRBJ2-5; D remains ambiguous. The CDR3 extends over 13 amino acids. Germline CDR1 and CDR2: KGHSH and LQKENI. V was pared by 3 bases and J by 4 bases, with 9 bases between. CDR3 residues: CASSPDPSETQYF. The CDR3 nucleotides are TGTGCCAGCTCACCCGACCCCTCAGAGACCCAGTACTTC.

The CDR3 reads CASSFIGRNTEAFF. The CDR3 region has the DNA TGTGCCAGCAGTTTCATTGGGAGAAACACTGAAGCTTTCTTT. The chain has TRBV28 and TRBJ1-1; D not resolved. CDR3 length: 14 amino acids. CDR1 and CDR2 (germline): MDHEN, SYDVKM. The ends were cut back, 3 bases at V and 2 bases at J, with 10 bases in the middle.

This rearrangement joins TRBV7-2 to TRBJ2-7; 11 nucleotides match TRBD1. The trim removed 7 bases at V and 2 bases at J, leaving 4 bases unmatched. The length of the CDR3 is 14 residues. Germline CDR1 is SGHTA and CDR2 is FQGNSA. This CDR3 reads CASKGTGGTYEQYF. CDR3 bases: TGTGCCAGCAAAGGGACAGGGGGTACCTACGAGCAGTACTTC.

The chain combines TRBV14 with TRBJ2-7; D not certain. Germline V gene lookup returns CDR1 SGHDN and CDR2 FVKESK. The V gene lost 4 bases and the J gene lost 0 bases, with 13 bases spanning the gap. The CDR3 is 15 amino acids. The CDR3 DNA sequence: TGTGCCAGCAGCCCCTTACAGCTTTCCTCCTACGAGCAGTACTTC. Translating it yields CASSPLQLSSYEQYF.

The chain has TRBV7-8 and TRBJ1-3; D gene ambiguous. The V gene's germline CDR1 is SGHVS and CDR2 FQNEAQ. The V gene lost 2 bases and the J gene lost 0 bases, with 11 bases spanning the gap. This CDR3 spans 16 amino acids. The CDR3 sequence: CASSLSAGPSGNTIYF. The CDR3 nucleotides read TGTGCCAGCAGCTTATCGGCGGGTCCCTCTGGAAACACCATATATTTT.

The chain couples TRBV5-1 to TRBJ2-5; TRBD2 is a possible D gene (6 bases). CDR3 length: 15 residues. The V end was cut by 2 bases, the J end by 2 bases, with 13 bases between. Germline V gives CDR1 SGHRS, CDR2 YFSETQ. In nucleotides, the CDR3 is TGCGCCAGCAGCTTCGGGAGAGCCGGACAAGAGACCCAGTACTTC. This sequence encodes CASSFGRAGQETQYF.

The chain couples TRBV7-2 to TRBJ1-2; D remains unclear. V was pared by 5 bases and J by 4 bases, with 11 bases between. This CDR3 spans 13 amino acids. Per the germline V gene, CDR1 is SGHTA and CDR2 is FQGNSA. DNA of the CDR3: TGTGCCAGCAGCCGTAGTCAGAGCTATGGCTACACCTTC. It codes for CASSRSQSYGYTF.

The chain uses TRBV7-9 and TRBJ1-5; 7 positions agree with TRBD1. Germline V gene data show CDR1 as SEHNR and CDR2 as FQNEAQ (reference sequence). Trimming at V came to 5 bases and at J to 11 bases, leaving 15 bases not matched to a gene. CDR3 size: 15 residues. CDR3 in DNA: TGTGCCAGCAGCCTAGGGACAGATCCCAGGGTAGCCCAGCATTTT. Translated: CASSLGTDPRVAQHF.

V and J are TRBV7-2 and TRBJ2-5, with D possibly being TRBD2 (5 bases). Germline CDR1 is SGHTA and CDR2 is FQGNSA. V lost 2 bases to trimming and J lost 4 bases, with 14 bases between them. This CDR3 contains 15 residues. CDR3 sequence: CASSLNAGERETQYF. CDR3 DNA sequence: TGTGCCAGCAGCTTAAACGCCGGGGAACGAGAGACCCAGTACTTC. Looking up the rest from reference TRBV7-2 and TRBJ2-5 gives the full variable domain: GAGVSQSPSNKVTEKGKDVELRCDPISGHTALYWYRQSLGQGLEFLIYFQGNSAPDKSGLPSDRFSAERTGGSVSTLTIQRTQQEDSAVYLCASSLNAGERETQYFGPGTRLLVL.

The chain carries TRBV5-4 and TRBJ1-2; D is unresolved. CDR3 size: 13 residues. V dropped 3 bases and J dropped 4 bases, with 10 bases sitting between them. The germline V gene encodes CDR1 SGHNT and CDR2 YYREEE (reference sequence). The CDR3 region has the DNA TGTGCCAGCAGCTCCCCACTTGGCTATGGCTACACCTTC. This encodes CASSSPLGYGYTF.

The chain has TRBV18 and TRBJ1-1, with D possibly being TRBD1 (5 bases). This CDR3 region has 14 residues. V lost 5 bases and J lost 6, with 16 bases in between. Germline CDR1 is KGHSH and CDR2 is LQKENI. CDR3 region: CASSAGFWGPEAFF. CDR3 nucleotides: TGTGCCAGCTCAGCCGGTTTTTGGGGCCCTGAAGCTTTCTTT.

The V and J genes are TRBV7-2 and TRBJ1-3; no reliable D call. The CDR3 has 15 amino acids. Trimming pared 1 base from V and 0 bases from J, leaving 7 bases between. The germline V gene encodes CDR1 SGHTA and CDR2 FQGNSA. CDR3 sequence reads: CASSLETVSGNTIYF. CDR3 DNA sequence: TGTGCCAGCAGCTTAGAGACGGTCTCTGGAAACACCATATATTTT.

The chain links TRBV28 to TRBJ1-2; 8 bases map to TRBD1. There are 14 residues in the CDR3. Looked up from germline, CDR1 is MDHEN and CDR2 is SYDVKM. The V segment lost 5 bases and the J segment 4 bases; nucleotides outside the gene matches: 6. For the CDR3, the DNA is TGTGCCAGCAGTGGCCCCACAGGGGGCTATGGCTACACCTTC. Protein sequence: CASSGPTGGYGYTF.

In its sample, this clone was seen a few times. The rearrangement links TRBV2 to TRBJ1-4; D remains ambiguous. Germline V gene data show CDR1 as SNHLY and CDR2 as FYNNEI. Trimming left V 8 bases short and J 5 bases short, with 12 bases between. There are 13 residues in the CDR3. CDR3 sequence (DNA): TGTGCCAGCGGACTTCAGAGGAATGAAAAACTGTTTTTT. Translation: CASGLQRNEKLFF.

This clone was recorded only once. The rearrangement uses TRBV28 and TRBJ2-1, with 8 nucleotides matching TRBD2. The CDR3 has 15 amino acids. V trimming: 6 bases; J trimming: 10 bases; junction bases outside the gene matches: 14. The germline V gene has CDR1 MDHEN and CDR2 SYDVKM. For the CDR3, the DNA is TGTGCCAGCAGCGACGGGGGGGCCCGAGAAAGGGAGCAGTTCTTC. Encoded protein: CASSDGGAREREQFF.